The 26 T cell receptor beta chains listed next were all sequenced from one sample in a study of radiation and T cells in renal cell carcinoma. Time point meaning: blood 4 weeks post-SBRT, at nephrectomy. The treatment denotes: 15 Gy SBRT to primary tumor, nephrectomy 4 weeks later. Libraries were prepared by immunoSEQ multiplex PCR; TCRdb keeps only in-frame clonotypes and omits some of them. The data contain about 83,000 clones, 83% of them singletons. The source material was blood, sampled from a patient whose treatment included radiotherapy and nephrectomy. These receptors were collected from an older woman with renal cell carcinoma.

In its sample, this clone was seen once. Here the CDR3 reads CASRRQGVYEQYF. DNA of the CDR3: TGTGCCAGCAGGCGACAGGGGGTCTACGAGCAGTACTTC. The chain links TRBV6-5 to TRBJ2-7, with 9 bases aligning to TRBD1. Germline V lookup: CDR1 MNHEY, CDR2 SVGAGI. The length of the CDR3 is 13 residues. V shed 6 bases and J 3 bases; nucleotides not matched to a gene: 3.

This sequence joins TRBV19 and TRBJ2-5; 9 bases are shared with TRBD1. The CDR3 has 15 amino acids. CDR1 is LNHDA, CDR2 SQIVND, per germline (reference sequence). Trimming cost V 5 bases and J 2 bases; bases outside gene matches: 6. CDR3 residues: CASSAAGTGQETQYF. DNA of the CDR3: TGTGCCAGTAGTGCCGCCGGGACAGGGCAAGAGACCCAGTACTTC.

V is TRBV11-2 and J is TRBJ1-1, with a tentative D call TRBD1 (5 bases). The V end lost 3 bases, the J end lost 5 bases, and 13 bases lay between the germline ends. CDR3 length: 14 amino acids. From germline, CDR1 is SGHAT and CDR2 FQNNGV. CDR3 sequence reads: CASSFSGRKTEAFF. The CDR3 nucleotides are TGTGCCAGCAGCTTCTCGGGGCGTAAGACTGAAGCTTTCTTT.

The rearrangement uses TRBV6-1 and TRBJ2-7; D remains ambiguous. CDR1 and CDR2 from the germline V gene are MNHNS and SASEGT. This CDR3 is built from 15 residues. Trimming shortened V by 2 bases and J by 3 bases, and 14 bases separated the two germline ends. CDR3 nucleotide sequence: TGTGCCAGCAGTGAAACTCGGACCGATTACTACGAGCAGTACTTC. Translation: CASSETRTDYYEQYF.

CDR3 bases: TGCAGTGCTAGCAAGGAGACCCAGTACTTC. This sequence encodes CSASKETQYF. The chain employs TRBV20-1 and TRBJ2-5; D is unclear. Per the germline V gene, CDR1 is DFQATT and CDR2 is SNEGSKA (reference sequence). Between the trimmed V and J ends, which lost 3 bases and 5 bases, there was a span of 4 bases. The CDR3 runs to 10 residues.

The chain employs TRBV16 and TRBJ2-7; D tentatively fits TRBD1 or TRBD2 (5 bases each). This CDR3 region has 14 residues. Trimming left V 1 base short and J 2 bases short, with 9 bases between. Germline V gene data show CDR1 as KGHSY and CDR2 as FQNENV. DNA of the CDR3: TGTGCCAGCAGCCAATGGACGGGACCCTACGAGCAGTACTTC. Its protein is CASSQWTGPYEQYF.

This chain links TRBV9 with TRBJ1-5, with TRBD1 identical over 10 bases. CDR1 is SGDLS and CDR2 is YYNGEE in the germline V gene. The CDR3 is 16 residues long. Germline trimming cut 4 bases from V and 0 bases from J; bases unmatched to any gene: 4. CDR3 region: CASSSGTGDSNQPQHF. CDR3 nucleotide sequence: TGTGCCAGCAGCTCCGGGACAGGGGATAGCAATCAGCCCCAGCATTTT.

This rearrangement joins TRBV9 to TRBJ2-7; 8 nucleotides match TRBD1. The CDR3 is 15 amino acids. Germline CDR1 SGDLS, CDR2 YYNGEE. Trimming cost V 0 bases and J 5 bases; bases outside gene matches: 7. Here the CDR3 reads CASSVGGTGSHEQYF. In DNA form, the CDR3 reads TGTGCCAGCAGCGTAGGAGGGACAGGATCGCACGAGCAGTACTTC.

The CDR3 protein is CATSRALGTETQYF. CDR3 DNA sequence: TGTGCCACCAGCAGAGCGCTAGGTACAGAGACCCAGTACTTC. The chain combines TRBV15 with TRBJ2-5; no firm D call. CDR3 length: 14 residues. Germline V lookup: CDR1 LNHNV, CDR2 YYDKDF (reference sequence). V lost 1 base and J 4 bases, leaving 10 bases between the germline ends.

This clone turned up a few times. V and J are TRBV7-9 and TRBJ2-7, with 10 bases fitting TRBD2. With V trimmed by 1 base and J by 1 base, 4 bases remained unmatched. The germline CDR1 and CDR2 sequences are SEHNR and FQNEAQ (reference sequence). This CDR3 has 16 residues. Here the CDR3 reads CASSLVGSGRSYEQYF. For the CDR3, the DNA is TGTGCCAGCAGCTTAGTCGGTAGCGGGAGGTCCTACGAGCAGTACTTC.

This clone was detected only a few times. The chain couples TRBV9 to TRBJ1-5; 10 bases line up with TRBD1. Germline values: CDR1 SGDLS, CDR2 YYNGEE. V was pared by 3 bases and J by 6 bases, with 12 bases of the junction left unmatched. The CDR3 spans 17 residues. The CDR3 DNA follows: TGTGCCAGCAGCGGACAGAAAGACAGGGGGCAGGGTCAGCCCCAGCATTTT. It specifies CASSGQKDRGQGQPQHF.

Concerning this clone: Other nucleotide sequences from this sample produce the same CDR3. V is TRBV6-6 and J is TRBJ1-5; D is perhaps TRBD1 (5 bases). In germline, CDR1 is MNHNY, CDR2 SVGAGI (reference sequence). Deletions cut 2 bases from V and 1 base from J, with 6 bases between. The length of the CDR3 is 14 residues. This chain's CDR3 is CASSYGGSNQPQHF. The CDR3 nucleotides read TGTGCCAGCAGTTACGGGGGAAGCAATCAGCCCCAGCATTTT.

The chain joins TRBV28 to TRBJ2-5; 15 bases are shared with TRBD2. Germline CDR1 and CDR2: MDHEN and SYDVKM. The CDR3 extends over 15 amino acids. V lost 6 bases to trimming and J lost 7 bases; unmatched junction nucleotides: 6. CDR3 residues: CASRRTSGRGVTQYF. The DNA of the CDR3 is TGTGCCAGCAGGCGGACTAGCGGGAGGGGGGTGACCCAGTACTTC.

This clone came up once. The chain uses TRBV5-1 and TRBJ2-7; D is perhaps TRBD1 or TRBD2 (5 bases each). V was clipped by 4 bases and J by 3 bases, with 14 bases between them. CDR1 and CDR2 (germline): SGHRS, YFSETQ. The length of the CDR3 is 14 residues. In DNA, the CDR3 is TGCGCCAGCAGCCAGGGACGGCTCAACTACGAGCAGTACTTC. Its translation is CASSQGRLNYEQYF. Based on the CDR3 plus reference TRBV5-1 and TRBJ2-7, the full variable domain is KAGVTQTPRYLIKTRGQQVTLSCSPISGHRSVSWYQQTPGQGLQFLFEYFSETQRNKGNFPGRFSGRQFSNSRSEMNVSTLELGDSALYLCASSQGRLNYEQYFGPGTRLTVT.

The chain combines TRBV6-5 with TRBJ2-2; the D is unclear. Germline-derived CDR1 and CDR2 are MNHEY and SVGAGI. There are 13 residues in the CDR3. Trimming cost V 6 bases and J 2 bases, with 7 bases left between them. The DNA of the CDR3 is TGTGCCAGCAGGGAACAAAACACCGGGGAGCTGTTTTTT. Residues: CASREQNTGELFF.

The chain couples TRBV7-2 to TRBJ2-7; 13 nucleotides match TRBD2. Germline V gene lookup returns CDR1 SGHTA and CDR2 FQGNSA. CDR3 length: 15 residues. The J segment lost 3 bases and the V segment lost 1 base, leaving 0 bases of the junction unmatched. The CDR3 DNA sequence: TGTGCCAGCAGCTTAGGGACTAGCGGGGGCTACGAGCAGTACTTC. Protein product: CASSLGTSGGYEQYF.

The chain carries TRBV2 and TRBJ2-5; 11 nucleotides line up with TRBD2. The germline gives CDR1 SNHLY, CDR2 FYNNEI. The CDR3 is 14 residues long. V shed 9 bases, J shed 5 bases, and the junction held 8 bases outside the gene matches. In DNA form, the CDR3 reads TGTGCCAGAGGGGGACTAGCGGTCGGCGAGACCCAGTACTTC. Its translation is CARGGLAVGETQYF.

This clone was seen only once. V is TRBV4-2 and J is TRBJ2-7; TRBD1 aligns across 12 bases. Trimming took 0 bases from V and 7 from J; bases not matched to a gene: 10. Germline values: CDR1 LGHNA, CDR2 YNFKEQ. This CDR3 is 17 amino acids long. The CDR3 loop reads CASSQEYRDRGQGEQYF. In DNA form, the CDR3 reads TGTGCCAGCAGCCAAGAGTATCGGGACAGGGGGCAGGGGGAGCAGTACTTC.

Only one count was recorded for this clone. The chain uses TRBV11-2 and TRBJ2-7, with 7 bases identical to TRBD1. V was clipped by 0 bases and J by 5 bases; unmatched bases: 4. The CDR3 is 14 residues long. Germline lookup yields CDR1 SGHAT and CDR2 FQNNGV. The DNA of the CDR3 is TGTGCCAGCAGCTTAGACCCGAGGGGGCACGAGCAGTACTTC. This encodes CASSLDPRGHEQYF.

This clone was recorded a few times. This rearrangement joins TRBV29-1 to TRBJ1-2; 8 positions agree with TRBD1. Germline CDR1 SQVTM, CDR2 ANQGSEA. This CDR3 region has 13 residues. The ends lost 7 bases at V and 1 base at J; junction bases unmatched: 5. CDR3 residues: CSAWTGSNYGYTF. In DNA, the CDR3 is TGCAGCGCTTGGACAGGGAGTAACTATGGCTACACCTTC. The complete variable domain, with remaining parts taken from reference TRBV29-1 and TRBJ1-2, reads SAVISQKPSRDICQRGTSLTIQCQVDSQVTMMFWYRQQPGQSLTLIATANQGSEATYESGFVIDKFPISRPNLTFSTLTVSNMSPEDSSIYLCSAWTGSNYGYTFGSGTRLTVV.

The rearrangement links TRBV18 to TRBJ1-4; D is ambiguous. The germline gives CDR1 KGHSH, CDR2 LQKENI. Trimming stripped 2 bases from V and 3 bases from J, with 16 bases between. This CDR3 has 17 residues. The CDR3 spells CASSPGLMSRANEKLFF. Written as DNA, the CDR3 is TGTGCCAGCTCACCAGGATTGATGTCGAGGGCTAATGAAAAACTGTTTTTT.

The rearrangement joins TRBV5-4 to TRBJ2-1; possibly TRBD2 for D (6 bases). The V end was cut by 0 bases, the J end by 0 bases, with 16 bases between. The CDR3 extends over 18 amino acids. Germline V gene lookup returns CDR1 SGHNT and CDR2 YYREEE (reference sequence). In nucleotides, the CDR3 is TGTGCCAGCAGCTTGGCTTCCGGGACTCCAACCTCCTACAATGAGCAGTTCTTC. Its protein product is CASSLASGTPTSYNEQFF.

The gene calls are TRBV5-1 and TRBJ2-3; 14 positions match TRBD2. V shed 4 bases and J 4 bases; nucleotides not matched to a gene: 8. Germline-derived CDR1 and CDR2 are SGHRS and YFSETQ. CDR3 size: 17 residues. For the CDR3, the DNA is TGCGCCAGCAGCGGCCAGGGACTAGCGGGAGTACCAGATACGCAGTATTTT. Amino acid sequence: CASSGQGLAGVPDTQYF.

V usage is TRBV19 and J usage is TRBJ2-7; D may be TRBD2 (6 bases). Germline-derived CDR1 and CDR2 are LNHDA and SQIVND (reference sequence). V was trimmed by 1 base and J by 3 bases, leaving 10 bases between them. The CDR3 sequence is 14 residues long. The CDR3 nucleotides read TGTGCCAGTAGTATAGGCGGGACTCTCTACGAGCAGTACTTC. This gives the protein CASSIGGTLYEQYF. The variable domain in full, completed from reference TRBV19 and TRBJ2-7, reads DGGITQSPKYLFRKEGQNVTLSCEQNLNHDAMYWYRQDPGQGLRLIYYSQIVNDFQKGDIAEGYSVSREKKESFPLTVTSAQKNPTAFYLCASSIGGTLYEQYFGPGTRLTVT.

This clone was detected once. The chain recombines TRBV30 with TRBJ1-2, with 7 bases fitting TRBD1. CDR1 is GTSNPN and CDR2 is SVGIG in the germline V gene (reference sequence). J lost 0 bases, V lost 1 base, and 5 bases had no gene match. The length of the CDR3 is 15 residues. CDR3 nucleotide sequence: TGTGCCTGGAGTGCGGACAGGCTTCCTAACTATGGCTACACCTTC. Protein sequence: CAWSADRLPNYGYTF.

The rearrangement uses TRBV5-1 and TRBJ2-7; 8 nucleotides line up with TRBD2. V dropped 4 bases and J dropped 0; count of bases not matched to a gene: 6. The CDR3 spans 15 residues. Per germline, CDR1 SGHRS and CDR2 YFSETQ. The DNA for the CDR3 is TGCGCCAGCAGCGCCCTAGCGGGTCACTCCTACGAGCAGTACTTC. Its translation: CASSALAGHSYEQYF.